A selection of T cell receptor beta chains follows, all from one sample in a study of T cell changes during pregnancy in multiple sclerosis. The repertoire was sequenced with immunoSEQ multiplex PCR; TCRdb's copy has only in-frame clones and lacks some. The sample gives about 40,000 clones, about 90% of which show up once; over 0.75% is in the top ten. Specimen: CD4+ T cells from peripheral blood mononuclear cells, collected before pregnancy. These receptors were taken from a female donor with multiple sclerosis, enrolled in a pregnancy study. Each CDR3 is given with its conserved first and last residue. D genes are given only for firm matches. The listing skips clone size in some rows; elsewhere it reads once, few, many or a size class.

V gene: TRBV4-1
J gene: TRBJ1-4
D gene: TRBD1
clone size: .
CDR3 DNA: TGCGCCAGCAGCCTCCTAGGACAGGGCAATGAAAAACTGTTTTTT
CDR3 protein: CASSLLGQGNEKLFF

V gene: TRBV7-3
J gene: TRBJ2-7
D gene: .
clone size: .
CDR3 DNA: TGTGCCAGCAGCCCCTCGGCAGGGTACGAGCAGTACTTC
CDR3 protein: CASSPSAGYEQYF

V gene: TRBV19
J gene: TRBJ2-7
D gene: TRBD1
clone size: .
CDR3 DNA: TGTGCCAGTAGTTCGGGACAGGGGAGGTACGAGCAGTACTTC
CDR3 protein: CASSSGQGRYEQYF

V gene: TRBV5-4
J gene: TRBJ2-2
D gene: .
clone size: .
CDR3 DNA: TGTGCCAGCAGCTTGAGCGGAGGGAACACCGGGGAGCTGTTTTTT
CDR3 protein: CASSLSGGNTGELFF

V gene: TRBV11-2
J gene: TRBJ2-3
D gene: .
clone size: .
CDR3 DNA: TGTGCCAGCAGCTTAGGGGCGGGTAGCACAGATACGCAGTATTTT
CDR3 protein: CASSLGAGSTDTQYF

V gene: TRBV4-2
J gene: TRBJ1-1
D gene: TRBD1
clone size: .
CDR3 DNA: TGTGCCAGCAGCCCTAAGACAGGGAGGAACACTGAAGCTTTCTTT
CDR3 protein: CASSPKTGRNTEAFF

V gene: TRBV19
J gene: TRBJ2-2
D gene: .
clone size: .
CDR3 DNA: TGTGCCAGTCACTCAACTGGTCCCGGGGAGCTGTTTTTT
CDR3 protein: CASHSTGPGELFF

V gene: TRBV4-2
J gene: TRBJ1-3
D gene: .
clone size: .
CDR3 DNA: TGTGCCAGCAGCCAAGCTAACTCTGGAAACACCATATATTTT
CDR3 protein: CASSQANSGNTIYF

V gene: TRBV2
J gene: TRBJ1-4
D gene: .
clone size: .
CDR3 DNA: TGTGCCAGCAGTGTTGACAGGCCTAATGAAAAACTGTTTTTT
CDR3 protein: CASSVDRPNEKLFF

V gene: TRBV19
J gene: TRBJ2-3
D gene: TRBD2
clone size: once
CDR3 DNA: TGTGCCAGTAGTACCTCGGCCCTTAGCGGGAGGGGTGATACGCAGTATTTT
CDR3 protein: CASSTSALSGRGDTQYF

V gene: TRBV30
J gene: TRBJ2-2
D gene: TRBD1
clone size: once
CDR3 DNA: TGTGCCAGACATCCCGGGACAGGGGGCCCCGGGGAGCTGTTTTTT
CDR3 protein: CARHPGTGGPGELFF

V gene: TRBV29-1
J gene: TRBJ1-2
D gene: TRBD1
clone size: .
CDR3 DNA: TGCAGCGTTGAAGAGACAGGGGGAGTTTTAGGCTATGGCTACACCTTC
CDR3 protein: CSVEETGGVLGYGYTF

V gene: TRBV7-9
J gene: TRBJ2-4
D gene: TRBD2
clone size: .
CDR3 DNA: TGTGCCAGCAGCTTTACGAGCGGGAGAGGGGAAAACATTCAGTACTTC
CDR3 protein: CASSFTSGRGENIQYF

V gene: TRBV11-2
J gene: TRBJ2-1
D gene: .
clone size: .
CDR3 DNA: TGTGCCAGCAGCAAGTTGGCAGGGGCATACAATGAGCAGTTCTTC
CDR3 protein: CASSKLAGAYNEQFF

V gene: TRBV18
J gene: TRBJ1-5
D gene: .
clone size: .
CDR3 DNA: TGTGCCAGCTCACCACTCCGACAGACCAATCAGCCCCAGCATTTT
CDR3 protein: CASSPLRQTNQPQHF

V gene: TRBV29-1
J gene: TRBJ2-2
D gene: .
clone size: .
CDR3 DNA: TGCAGCGGGAGGGACAGATACACCGGGGAGCTGTTTTTT
CDR3 protein: CSGRDRYTGELFF

V gene: TRBV4-2
J gene: TRBJ2-1
D gene: .
clone size: .
CDR3 DNA: TGTGCCAGCAGCCGGGTCTCGGGGAGCTCCTACAATGAGCAGTTCTTC
CDR3 protein: CASSRVSGSSYNEQFF

V gene: TRBV10-1
J gene: TRBJ1-1
D gene: .
clone size: .
CDR3 DNA: TGCGCCAGCAGTGAGTCGTCGCCGGGGGGCCCCGACCCCACTGAAGCTTTCTTT
CDR3 protein: CASSESSPGGPDPTEAFF

V gene: TRBV6-5
J gene: TRBJ2-7
D gene: .
clone size: .
CDR3 DNA: TGTGCCAGCAGTTCAGGGGTTCGGCACGAGCAGTACTTC
CDR3 protein: CASSSGVRHEQYF

V gene: TRBV19
J gene: TRBJ1-1
D gene: TRBD1
clone size: .
CDR3 DNA: TGTGCCAGTAGTATTTTCCCCGGGACAGGGAACACTGAAGCTTTCTTT
CDR3 protein: CASSIFPGTGNTEAFF

V gene: TRBV6-1
J gene: TRBJ2-5
D gene: TRBD2
clone size: .
CDR3 DNA: TGTGCCAGCACCCAAGCGGGGGGAGGATGGGAGACCCAGTACTTC
CDR3 protein: CASTQAGGGWETQYF

V gene: TRBV11-3
J gene: TRBJ2-3
D gene: .
clone size: .
CDR3 DNA: TGTGCCAGCAGCTCCAAGGAGGGACTCGTGGGCACAGATACGCAGTATTTT
CDR3 protein: CASSSKEGLVGTDTQYF

V gene: TRBV5-1
J gene: TRBJ2-3
D gene: .
clone size: .
CDR3 DNA: TGCGCCAGCTCCACACCAGGGTCAGATACGCAGTATTTT
CDR3 protein: CASSTPGSDTQYF

V gene: TRBV19
J gene: TRBJ2-5
D gene: .
clone size: .
CDR3 DNA: TGTGCCAGTAGTATAAAGAGAGAAGAGACCCAGTACTTC
CDR3 protein: CASSIKREETQYF

V gene: TRBV6-5
J gene: TRBJ2-3
D gene: TRBD2
clone size: once
CDR3 DNA: TGTGCCAGCAGTTCTTGGGGGGGTACGCAGTATTTT
CDR3 protein: CASSSWGGTQYF

V gene: TRBV7-9
J gene: TRBJ2-5
D gene: .
clone size: .
CDR3 DNA: TGTGCCAGCAGCTTAGGGAGGGTGCAGCAGGAGACCCAGTACTTC
CDR3 protein: CASSLGRVQQETQYF

V gene: TRBV10-3
J gene: TRBJ2-1
D gene: TRBD2
clone size: .
CDR3 DNA: TGTGCCATCAGTGATCGGCTAGCGGGTCCCAGCTCCTACAATGAGCAGTTCTTC
CDR3 protein: CAISDRLAGPSSYNEQFF

V gene: TRBV6-1
J gene: TRBJ2-4
D gene: .
clone size: .
CDR3 DNA: TGTGCCAGCAGTGAAAGGCAGGGGGGCATTCAGTACTTC
CDR3 protein: CASSERQGGIQYF

V gene: TRBV5-4
J gene: TRBJ2-3
D gene: TRBD2
clone size: .
CDR3 DNA: TGTGCCAGCAGCTCCGGGGACTACGGTTTCACAGATACGCAGTATTTT
CDR3 protein: CASSSGDYGFTDTQYF